This T cell receptor (beta chain) was sequenced for a study of monozygotic twins with cystic fibrosis. Looking at the study overall: Roughly 3.3 micrograms of fragmented DNA underwent roughly 15 PCR cycles for library preparation. General study points: Monozygotic CF twins shared more identical nucleotide clonotypes than unrelated patients. Clonality was generally low (median roughly 0.01), higher in the most severe patients. J usage was most co-twin-similar in 8 of 16 pairs, V in 13.

Here immunoSEQ multiplex PCR was the method, and the copy in TCRdb shows in-frame clones only, minus some. The sample includes about 22,000 clones, approximately 87% of them seen just once. Worth noting for this clone: Its antigen is unknown.

The V gene lost 5 bases and the J gene lost 5 bases, with 6 bases spanning the gap. The germline V gene has CDR1 SGHAT and CDR2 FQNNGV. The CDR3 has 12 residues. This TCR came from a woman aged 25 to 39 with cystic fibrosis. The genes are TRBV11-2 and TRBJ2-2; D is unresolved. Sequenced: blood. The CDR3 sequence: CASSPMTGELFF. The CDR3 DNA sequence: TGTGCCAGCAGCCCCATGACCGGGGAGCTGTTTTTT.